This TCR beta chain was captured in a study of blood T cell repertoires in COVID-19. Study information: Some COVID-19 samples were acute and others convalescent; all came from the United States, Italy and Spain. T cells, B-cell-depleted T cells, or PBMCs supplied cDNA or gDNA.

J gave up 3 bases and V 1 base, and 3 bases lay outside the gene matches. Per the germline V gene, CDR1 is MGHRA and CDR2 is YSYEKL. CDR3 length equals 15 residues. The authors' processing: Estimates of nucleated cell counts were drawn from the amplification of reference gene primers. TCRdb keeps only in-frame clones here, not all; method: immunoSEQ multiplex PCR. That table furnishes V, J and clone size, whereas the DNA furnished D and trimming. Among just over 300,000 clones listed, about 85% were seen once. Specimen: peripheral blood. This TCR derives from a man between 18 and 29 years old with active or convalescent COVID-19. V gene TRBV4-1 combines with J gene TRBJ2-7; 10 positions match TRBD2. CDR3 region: CASSQARTSGYEQYF. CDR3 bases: TGCGCCAGCAGCCAAGCCAGGACTAGCGGCTACGAGCAGTACTTC.